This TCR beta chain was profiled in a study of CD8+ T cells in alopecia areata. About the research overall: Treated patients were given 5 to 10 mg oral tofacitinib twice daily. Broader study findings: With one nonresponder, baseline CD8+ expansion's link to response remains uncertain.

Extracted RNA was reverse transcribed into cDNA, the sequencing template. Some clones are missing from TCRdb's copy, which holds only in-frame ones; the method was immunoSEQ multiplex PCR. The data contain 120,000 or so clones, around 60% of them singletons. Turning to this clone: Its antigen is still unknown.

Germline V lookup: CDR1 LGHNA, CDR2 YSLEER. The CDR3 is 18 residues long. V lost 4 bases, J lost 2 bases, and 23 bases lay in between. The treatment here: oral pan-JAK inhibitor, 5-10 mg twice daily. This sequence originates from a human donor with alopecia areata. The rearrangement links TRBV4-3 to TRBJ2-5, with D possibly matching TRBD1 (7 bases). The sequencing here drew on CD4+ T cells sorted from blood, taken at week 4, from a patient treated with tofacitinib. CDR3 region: CASSPNPPGGGGQETQYF. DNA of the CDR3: TGCGCCAGCAGCCCCAATCCCCCAGGGGGAGGAGGTCAAGAGACCCAGTACTTC.